This TCR beta chain was sequenced for a study of blood T cell repertoires in COVID-19 (dated by TCRdb to 2020 to 2021). Regarding the study in general: Samples covering the acute and convalescent phases of COVID-19 were provided by collaborators in the United States, Italy and Spain. The prospective study material was composed of cDNA or gDNA derived from T cells, B-cell-depleted T cells, or PBMCs. Deeply sampled blood TCRbeta repertoires from subjects exposed to, actively infected with, or recovered from COVID-19 were included in the dataset. The repertoires were released in a freely available public database meant as a resource for research on the immune response to SARS-CoV-2. The samples were drawn from two sources: the first 160 participants of the ongoing ImmuneRACE study, and about 1,300 subjects contributed by 6 global collaborators. The sample metadata nearly always contained a de-identified subject ID, COVID-19 status, age in years and sex. Where available, HLA class I and class II types were obtained from metadata supplied by the sample provider rather than from assay-based typing. General study outcomes and caveats: Clinical and demographic metadata were provided uncurated, with the amount varying by source and participant.

TCRbeta CDR3 regions were amplified from genomic DNA using the immunoSEQ Assay, a bias-controlled multiplex PCR. Turning to the authors' computational methods: Nucleated cell counts per sample were estimated from amplification of reference gene primers within the assay. To quantify the absolute abundance of each unique TCRbeta CDR3 rearrangement, sequence reads were collapsed and filtered. Productive Simpson clonality was computed per sample as the square root of Simpson's diversity index over productive rearrangements. The table comes from immuneACCESS by way of TCRdb, which keeps in-frame sequences with V and J called. Part of the clones is missing from these tables; in studies checked, under half for an unresolved V gene and the rest for unknown reasons. The V and J calls and clone size are taken from that table; D and trimming were inferred from the DNA. The sample includes fewer than 150,000 clones, with 85% observed a single time. Together, the top ten hold just over 5.5% of the sample.

Concerning this clone itself: Its antigen target is currently unknown. No much larger clonotype is one base removed from it; base qualities were not supplied.

Trimming takes 4 bases from V and 4 bases from J, and the germline ends sit 11 bases apart. The germline V gene encodes CDR1 LGHDT and CDR2 YNNKEL (reference sequence). From the cysteine up to the phenylalanine, the CDR3 has a length of 13 residues. Only the CDR3 portion is preserved as DNA: 39 bases, with reading frame beginning at the first base. At one collaborating source in Seattle, patients were enrolled during active infection and were followed longitudinally through the course of disease. Collaborating institutions collected whole blood in K2EDTA tubes following their own protocols. Collaborator samples were shipped for TCRbeta analysis as frozen whole blood, isolated PBMCs, or DNA extracted from either sample type.

The receptor comes from a woman aged 55-70 years with COVID-19, enrolled during active disease. Sequences were obtained from peripheral blood. The chain employs TRBV3-1 (or the pseudogene TRBV3-2) and TRBJ2-7, and perhaps TRBD1 as D gene, on 5 matching bases. The sequenced DNA is TGTGCCAGCAGCCCCTTCCAGGGATACGAGCAGTACTTC. This encodes CASSPFQGYEQYF.